The 3 T cell receptor beta chains in this list originate from one sample, sequenced in a study of beta chain features in type 1 diabetes. The authors reverse transcribed all of the isolated RNA, so sequencing captured expressed TCRB transcripts. Profiling relied on immunoSEQ multiplex PCR, and the TCRdb table lists in-frame clones only, not all of them. The sample yields some 270,000 clones, about 7.8% seen once. Sequencing was carried out using central memory CD4+ T cells from blood. The receptor set was obtained from a woman between 18 and 29 years old in good health.

This clone was seen more than once but under ten times. This chain connects TRBV6-6 to TRBJ1-6; the D is unclear. Germline CDR1 and CDR2: MNHNY and SVGAGI (reference sequence). V dropped 7 bases and J dropped 0 bases, with 7 bases sitting between them. The CDR3 extends over 14 amino acids. The CDR3 is CASTGSSYNSPLHF. In nucleotides, the CDR3 is TGTGCCAGCACGGGGAGCTCCTATAATTCACCCCTCCACTTT.

The chain has TRBV6-5 and TRBJ1-2, with D unresolved. The CDR3 spans 12 residues. V lost 6 bases and J lost 4, with 9 bases in between. The germline V gene has CDR1 MNHEY and CDR2 SVGAGI. The CDR3 DNA follows: TGTGCCAGCAGGGGGTCACCCTATGGCTACACCTTC. Translation gives CASRGSPYGYTF.

The sample holds many counts of this clone. The V and J genes are TRBV5-1 and TRBJ2-1, with 13 bases that match TRBD2. Trimming at V came to 0 bases and at J to 2 bases, leaving 11 bases not matched to a gene. This CDR3 has 20 amino acids. Per the germline V gene, CDR1 is SGHRS and CDR2 is YFSETQ. In DNA form, the CDR3 reads TGCGCCAGCAGCTTGGCTATCGGACTAGCGGGAGAATTGACCTACAATGAGCAGTTCTTC. It translates to CASSLAIGLAGELTYNEQFF.